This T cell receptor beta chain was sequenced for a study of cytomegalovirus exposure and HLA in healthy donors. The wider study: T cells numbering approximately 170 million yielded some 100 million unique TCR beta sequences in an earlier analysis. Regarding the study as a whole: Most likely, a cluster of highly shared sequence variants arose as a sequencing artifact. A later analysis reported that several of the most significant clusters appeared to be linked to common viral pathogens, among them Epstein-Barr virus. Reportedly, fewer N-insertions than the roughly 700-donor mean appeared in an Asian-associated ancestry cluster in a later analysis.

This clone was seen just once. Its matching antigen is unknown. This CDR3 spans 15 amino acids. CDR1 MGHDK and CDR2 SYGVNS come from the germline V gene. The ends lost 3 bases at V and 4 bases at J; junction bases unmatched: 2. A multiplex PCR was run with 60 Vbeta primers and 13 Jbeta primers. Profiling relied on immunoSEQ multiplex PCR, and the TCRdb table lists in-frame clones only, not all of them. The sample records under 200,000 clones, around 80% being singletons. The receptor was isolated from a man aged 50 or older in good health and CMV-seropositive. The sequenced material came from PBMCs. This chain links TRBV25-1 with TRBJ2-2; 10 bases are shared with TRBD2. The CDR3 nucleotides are TGTGCCAGCAGTGACCTAGCGGGAGTCACCGGGGAGCTGTTTTTT. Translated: CASSDLAGVTGELFF.